The 27 T cell receptor beta chains in this list originate from one sample, sequenced in a study of Ad26.COV2.S vaccination and SARS-CoV-2 variants. The assay was immunoSEQ multiplex PCR, and TCRdb's table has in-frame clones only and misses some. The sample gives about 400,000 clones, about four fifths of which show up once; around 7.3% is in the top ten. The sample's treatment: some 20 received Ad26.COV2.S at low or high dose, single or two shots; roughly 5 received placebo; per-sample allocation not given. On day 63 after the first injection, vaccine and placebo recipients gave samples. The input for sequencing was peripheral blood, taken in a trial of Ad26.COV2.S vaccine versus placebo. The receptor source for this set is a person between 18 and 65 years old who received the Ad26.COV2.S COVID-19 vaccine or a placebo.

The CDR3 DNA reads as TGTGCCAGCAGCTCAGGGACTAGCGGGTGGGTAAAGTTCTTC. Protein sequence: CASSSGTSGWVKFF. V gene TRBV11-3 combines with J gene TRBJ2-1; 12 bases are shared with TRBD2. V lost 4 bases and J lost 14; bases outside the gene matches: 9. The CDR3 has 14 amino acids. CDR1 is SGHNT, CDR2 YENEEA, per germline.

The V call is TRBV10-3, the J call TRBJ2-1; 13 nucleotides line up with TRBD2. Unmatched junction bases numbered 6, after V lost 4 bases and J lost 3 bases. The CDR3 is made up of 17 amino acids. Looked up from germline, CDR1 is ENHRY and CDR2 is SYGVKD. CDR3 residues: CAISGGLAGVSYNEQFF. CDR3 in DNA: TGTGCCATCAGTGGAGGACTAGCGGGAGTGAGCTACAATGAGCAGTTCTTC.

This clone has only one observation. The V call is TRBV5-5, the J call TRBJ2-7; 10 bases are shared with TRBD1. J gave up 5 bases and V 0 bases, and 8 bases lay outside the gene matches. Per germline, CDR1 SGHKS and CDR2 YYEKEE (reference sequence). This CDR3 has 16 amino acids. The CDR3 nucleotides read TGTGCCAGCAGCTTGGCCGGGACAGGGGTTATGAACGAGCAGTACTTC. Protein sequence: CASSLAGTGVMNEQYF.

The chain is built from TRBV6-5 and TRBJ1-1, with D maybe TRBD1 (5 bases). Trimming cost V 6 bases and J 1 base, with 15 bases left between them. Germline CDR1 reads MNHEY; CDR2 reads SVGAGI. The CDR3 extends over 15 amino acids. CDR3 sequence (DNA): TGTGCCAGCAGAACCGGGGGTGGACCGAACACTGAAGCTTTCTTT. Translation gives CASRTGGGPNTEAFF.

The rearrangement links TRBV11-3 to TRBJ2-1, with a possible D match to TRBD2 (5 bases). The V end lost 3 bases, the J end lost 8 bases, and 17 bases lay between the germline ends. Germline V gene data show CDR1 as SGHNT and CDR2 as YENEEA. This CDR3 contains 15 residues. The CDR3 bases are TGTGCCAGCAGCTTTCCCGCGCTAGCAACCTATGAGCAGTTCTTC. Translated, it gives CASSFPALATYEQFF.

The chain joins TRBV20-1 to TRBJ1-3, with TRBD1 matching 9 bases. Germline lookup yields CDR1 DFQATT and CDR2 SNEGSKA (reference sequence). V gave up 3 bases and J gave up 7 bases; unmatched junction bases: 10. The CDR3 loop spans 15 amino acids. In DNA, the CDR3 is TGCAGTGCTAGTGACGCGGACAGGGGAGGTAACACCATATATTTT. It yields the protein CSASDADRGGNTIYF.

This sequence joins TRBV11-2 and TRBJ2-7, with 9 bases matching TRBD2. CDR3 size: 15 residues. Germline V CDR1 and CDR2: SGHAT, FQNNGV. Trimming took 5 bases from V and 4 from J; bases not matched to a gene: 9. The CDR3 DNA reads as TGTGCCAGCAGCGCCCCGGGCGGGAGGGCTTACGAGCAGTACTTC. Its translation: CASSAPGGRAYEQYF. The full variable domain, in which reference TRBV11-2 and TRBJ2-7 provide the parts outside the CDR3, is EAGVAQSPRYKIIEKRQSVAFWCNPISGHATLYWYQQILGQGPKLLIQFQNNGVVDDSQLPKDRFSAERLKGVDSTLKIQPAKLEDSAVYLCASSAPGGRAYEQYFGPGTRLTVT.

The genes are TRBV4-3 and TRBJ2-3; 8 positions match TRBD1. V dropped 3 bases and J dropped 0; count of bases not matched to a gene: 5. Germline CDR1 LGHNA, CDR2 YSLEER. The CDR3 runs 16 residues. The CDR3 DNA follows: TGCGCCAGCAGCCAGAACCGGGACAGGAGCACAGATACGCAGTATTTT. It specifies CASSQNRDRSTDTQYF.

The chain has TRBV19 and TRBJ2-7; 13 nucleotides agree with TRBD2. The J segment lost 3 bases and the V segment lost 6 bases, leaving 5 bases of the junction unmatched. There are 15 residues in the CDR3. Germline loops: CDR1 LNHDA, CDR2 SQIVND (reference sequence). The CDR3 region has the DNA TGTGCCAGTAGGGTAACTAGCGGGGGGGACTACGAGCAGTACTTC. Protein: CASRVTSGGDYEQYF.

The CDR3 sequence: CASSIPGYEQYF. The CDR3 region has the DNA TGTGCCAGTAGTATCCCAGGGTACGAGCAGTACTTC. The J gene is TRBJ2-7, the V gene TRBV19; TRBD1 might be the D (5 bases). The CDR3 is 12 residues long. V was pared by 3 bases and J by 4 bases, with 7 bases between. CDR1 LNHDA and CDR2 SQIVND come from the germline V gene (reference sequence).

The chain has TRBV7-9 and TRBJ1-1; no firm D call. Trimming took off 5 bases at V and 11 bases at J, with 18 bases between the two ends. The germline gives CDR1 SEHNR, CDR2 FQNEAQ (reference sequence). The CDR3 is made up of 13 amino acids. CDR3 protein: CASSPPGNIGAFF. DNA for the CDR3: TGTGCCAGCAGCCCCCCGGGAAACATTGGGGCTTTCTTT.

The chain couples TRBV9 to TRBJ2-5; D remains unclear. The V end was cut by 1 base, the J end by 2 bases, with 12 bases between. The CDR3 has 15 residues. CDR1 SGDLS and CDR2 YYNGEE come from the germline V gene. CDR3 loop: CASSVSPSRQETQYF. In DNA, the CDR3 is TGTGCCAGCAGCGTATCTCCCAGTCGTCAAGAGACCCAGTACTTC.

The rearrangement joins TRBV21-1 to TRBJ1-5. TRBV21-1 constitutes a pseudogene. This CDR3 is 16 amino acids long. CDR3 sequence: CASSRSGGYSNQPQHF. CDR3 DNA sequence: TGTGCCAGCAGCCGTTCGGGAGGTTATAGCAATCAGCCCCAGCATTTT.

V is TRBV6-5 and J is TRBJ2-7; no clear D. The CDR3 covers 15 residues. V dropped 0 bases and J dropped 3 bases, with 12 bases sitting between them. CDR1 MNHEY and CDR2 SVGAGI come from the germline V gene. In DNA, the CDR3 is TGTGCCAGCAGTTACTCCCTTTCATCCGGCTACGAGCAGTACTTC. It encodes CASSYSLSSGYEQYF.

The V gene is TRBV7-8, the J gene TRBJ1-1; 10 bases align to TRBD1. V gave up 5 bases and J gave up 11 bases; unmatched junction bases: 5. The CDR3 runs 12 residues. Germline V gives CDR1 SGHVS, CDR2 FQNEAQ. The CDR3 nucleotides are TGTGCCAGCAGCCGGGTGGGACAGGGGGCTTTCTTT. Protein sequence: CASSRVGQGAFF.

The chain joins TRBV7-8 to TRBJ2-5; 11 bases line up with TRBD2. V was clipped by 6 bases and J by 3 bases; unmatched bases: 6. The germline gives CDR1 SGHVS, CDR2 FQNEAQ. CDR3 length equals 15 residues. CDR3 bases: TGTGCCAGCAGGGATAGCGGGGGGGTGGAAGAGACCCAGTACTTC. Its protein product is CASRDSGGVEETQYF.

The gene calls are TRBV3-1 (or the pseudogene TRBV3-2) and TRBJ1-2, with 7 bases fitting TRBD1. The junction had 3 bases not matched to a gene; V was cut back by 2 bases and J by 0 bases. CDR1 and CDR2 (germline): LGHDT, YNNKEL (reference sequence). The CDR3 is 15 residues long. Written as DNA, the CDR3 is TGTGCCAGCAGCCAAACAGGGGTAGCTAACTATGGCTACACCTTC. This gives the protein CASSQTGVANYGYTF.

The chain combines TRBV19 with TRBJ2-7; D perhaps matches TRBD1 (5 bases). V was cut by 3 bases and J by 3 bases, with 15 bases left in between. Germline V gene data show CDR1 as LNHDA and CDR2 as SQIVND (reference sequence). The CDR3 covers 15 residues. The chain's CDR3 is CASSMGPGPHYEQYF. The CDR3 coding sequence is TGTGCCAGTAGTATGGGGCCAGGACCCCACTACGAGCAGTACTTC.

The chain uses TRBV30 and TRBJ1-2, with D perhaps matching TRBD1 (5 bases). Germline V lookup: CDR1 GTSNPN, CDR2 SVGIG (reference sequence). The CDR3 runs 15 residues. The germline V and J ends were trimmed by 2 bases and 2 bases, with 15 bases remaining between them. CDR3 nucleotides: TGTGCCTGGAGTAGAGGTACAGGACGAAACTATGGCTACACCTTC. Its protein product is CAWSRGTGRNYGYTF.

The genes are TRBV6-2 or TRBV6-3 and TRBJ2-2; tentatively, D is TRBD1 (5 bases). The germline CDR1 and CDR2 sequences are MNHEY and SVGEGT. CDR3 size: 14 residues. V was clipped by 4 bases and J by 4 bases, with 10 bases between them. CDR3 loop: CASSFRRATGELFF. The CDR3 DNA follows: TGTGCCAGCAGTTTCCGCAGGGCCACCGGGGAGCTGTTTTTT.

The table lists this clone with a count of one. The CDR3 DNA sequence: TGTGCCAGCAGCTTAGAAACTTATGAGCAGTTCTTC. Its protein product is CASSLETYEQFF. The gene calls are TRBV11-2 and TRBJ2-1; D gene unclear. The CDR3 sequence is 12 residues long. V was clipped by 0 bases and J by 8 bases, with 5 bases between them. Germline CDR1 and CDR2: SGHAT and FQNNGV.

This clone was observed a few times. V usage is TRBV12-3 or TRBV12-4 and J usage is TRBJ1-6; D gene unclear. CDR3 size: 13 residues. Trimming stripped 3 bases from V and 11 bases from J, with 11 bases between. CDR3 coding DNA: TGTGCCAGCAGTTTGGGAGGACGGACACCCCTCCACTTT. Its protein product is CASSLGGRTPLHF.

The V and J genes are TRBV7-3 and TRBJ1-2, with 11 bases matching TRBD1. The CDR3 is 14 residues long. Germline trimming cut 6 bases from V and 6 bases from J; bases unmatched to any gene: 6. Germline V gives CDR1 SGHTA, CDR2 FQGTGA. The CDR3: CASRLDRGQDGYTF. DNA for the CDR3: TGTGCCAGCAGGCTGGACAGGGGGCAGGATGGCTACACCTTC. Full variable domain (remainder filled in from reference TRBV7-3 and TRBJ1-2): GAGVSQTPSNKVTEKGKYVELRCDPISGHTALYWYRQSLGQGPEFLIYFQGTGAADDSGLPNDRFFAVRPEGSVSTLKIQRTERGDSAVYLCASRLDRGQDGYTFGSGTRLTVV.

This sequence joins TRBV11-2 and TRBJ1-2; D not resolved. Germline V gives CDR1 SGHAT, CDR2 FQNNGV. The length of the CDR3 is 11 residues. The ends were cut back, 5 bases at V and 4 bases at J, with 5 bases in the middle. The CDR3 coding sequence is TGTGCCAGCAGCGTGACCTATGGCTACACCTTC. Its protein product is CASSVTYGYTF.

This clone showed up just a few times. The chain carries TRBV4-1 and TRBJ1-2; D gene uncertain. CDR3 length: 13 residues. Germline CDR1 and CDR2: MGHRA and YSYEKL. Trimming pared 6 bases from V and 4 bases from J, leaving 12 bases between. CDR3 sequence reads: CASSSPRTYGYTF. The CDR3 DNA reads TGCGCCAGCAGTTCCCCCCGGACCTATGGCTACACCTTC.

The rearrangement joins TRBV4-1 to TRBJ1-5; TRBD1 agrees at 9 bases. Per the germline V gene, CDR1 is MGHRA and CDR2 is YSYEKL. V lost 4 bases to trimming and J lost 4 bases; unmatched junction nucleotides: 5. CDR3 length equals 15 residues. The CDR3: CASSPTGTGNQPQHF. DNA of the CDR3: TGCGCCAGCAGCCCGACCGGGACAGGGAATCAGCCCCAGCATTTT.

This clone was counted a single time. The chain couples TRBV2 to TRBJ2-3; unclear D gene. Germline-derived CDR1 and CDR2 are SNHLY and FYNNEI. The V end was cut by 8 bases, the J end by 6 bases, with 12 bases between. The CDR3 totals 12 residues. CDR3 amino acids: CASRADKDTQYF. CDR3 sequence (DNA): TGTGCCAGCCGAGCTGACAAGGATACGCAGTATTTT.